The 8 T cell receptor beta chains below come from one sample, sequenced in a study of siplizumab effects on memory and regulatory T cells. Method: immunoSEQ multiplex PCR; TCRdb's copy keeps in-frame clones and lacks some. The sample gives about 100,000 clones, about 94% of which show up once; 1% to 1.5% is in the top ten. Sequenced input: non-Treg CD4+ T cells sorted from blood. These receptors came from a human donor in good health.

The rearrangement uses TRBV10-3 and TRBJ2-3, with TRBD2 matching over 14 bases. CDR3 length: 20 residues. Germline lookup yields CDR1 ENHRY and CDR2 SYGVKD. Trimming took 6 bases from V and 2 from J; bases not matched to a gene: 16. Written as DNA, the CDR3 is TGTGCCATCAGCCTCCCCGCGGGACTAGCGGGAGAGGGGACCACAGATACGCAGTATTTT. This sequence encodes CAISLPAGLAGEGTTDTQYF.

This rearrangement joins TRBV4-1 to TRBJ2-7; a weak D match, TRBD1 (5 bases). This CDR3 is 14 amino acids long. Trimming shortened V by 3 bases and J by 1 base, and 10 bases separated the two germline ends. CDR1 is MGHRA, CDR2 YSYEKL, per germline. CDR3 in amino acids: CASSQVQVSYEQYF. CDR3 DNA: TGCGCCAGCAGCCAGGTACAGGTTTCCTACGAGCAGTACTTC.

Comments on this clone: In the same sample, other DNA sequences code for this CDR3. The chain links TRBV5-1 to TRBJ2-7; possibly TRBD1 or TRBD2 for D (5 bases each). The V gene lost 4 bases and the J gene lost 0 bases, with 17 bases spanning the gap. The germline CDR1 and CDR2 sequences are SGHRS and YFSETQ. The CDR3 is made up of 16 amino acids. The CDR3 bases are TGCGCCAGCAGCCTCGGGACGGCCGGCCCCTCCTACGAGCAGTACTTC. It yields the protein CASSLGTAGPSYEQYF.

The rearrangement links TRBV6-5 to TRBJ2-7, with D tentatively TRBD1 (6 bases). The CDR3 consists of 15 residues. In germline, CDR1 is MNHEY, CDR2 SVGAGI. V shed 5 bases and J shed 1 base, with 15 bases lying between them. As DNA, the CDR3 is TGTGCCAGCAGTATCTCGAGGGGGATGTCCTACGAGCAGTACTTC. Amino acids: CASSISRGMSYEQYF.

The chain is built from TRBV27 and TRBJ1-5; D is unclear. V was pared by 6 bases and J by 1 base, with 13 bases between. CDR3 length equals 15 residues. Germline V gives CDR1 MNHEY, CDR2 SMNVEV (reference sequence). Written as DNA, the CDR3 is TGTGCCAGCAGGAGCTTACATCGGAGCAATCAGCCCCAGCATTTT. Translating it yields CASRSLHRSNQPQHF.

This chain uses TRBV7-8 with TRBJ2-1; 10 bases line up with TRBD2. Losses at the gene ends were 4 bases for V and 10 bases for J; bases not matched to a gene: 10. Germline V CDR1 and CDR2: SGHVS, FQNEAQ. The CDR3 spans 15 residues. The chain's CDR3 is CASSYKAGGPPEQFF. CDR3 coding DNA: TGTGCCAGCAGCTATAAAGCGGGAGGGCCCCCCGAGCAGTTCTTC.

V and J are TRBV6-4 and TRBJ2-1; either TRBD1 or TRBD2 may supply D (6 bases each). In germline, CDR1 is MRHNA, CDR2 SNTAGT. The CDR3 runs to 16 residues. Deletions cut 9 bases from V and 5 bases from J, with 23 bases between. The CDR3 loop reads CARYTGGPRRDNEQFF. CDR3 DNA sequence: TGTGCCAGATACACTGGGGGGCCTAGGAGAGACAATGAGCAGTTCTTC.

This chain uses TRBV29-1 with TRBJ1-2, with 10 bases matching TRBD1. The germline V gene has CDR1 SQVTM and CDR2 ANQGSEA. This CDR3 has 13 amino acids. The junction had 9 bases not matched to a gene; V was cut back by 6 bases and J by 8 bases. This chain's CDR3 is CSVEGQGQSGYTF. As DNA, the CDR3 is TGCAGCGTCGAGGGACAGGGGCAGTCGGGCTACACCTTC. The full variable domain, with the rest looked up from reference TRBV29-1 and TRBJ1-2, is SAVISQKPSRDICQRGTSLTIQCQVDSQVTMMFWYRQQPGQSLTLIATANQGSEATYESGFVIDKFPISRPNLTFSTLTVSNMSPEDSSIYLCSVEGQGQSGYTFGSGTRLTVV.